This T cell receptor beta chain was captured by sequencing in a study of OX40 agonist ivuxolimab in advanced cancers. About the study: Males comprised 82.7% of the group, whose mean age was about 62 years (range 23 to 79).

Sequencing was performed with immunoSEQ multiplex PCR; in TCRdb, only in-frame clones are kept and a portion is missing. This sample carries nearly 70,000 clones, 70% to 90% of them seen once, and the ten largest clones take about 8.2%. Regarding the study as a whole: Both blood CD4+ and CD8+ T cells showed clonal growth by week 6 at 0.1 to 3.0 mg/kg.

Comments on this clone: Its antigen is still unknown.

With autoimmune disease history or systemic immunosuppression, patients were excluded. Specimen: CD4+ or CD8+ T cells sorted from blood, collected in a trial of the OX40 agonist ivuxolimab. The source of this sequence is an adult with an advanced solid tumor such as melanoma, head and neck, liver or kidney cancer.

The CDR3 region has the DNA TGCAGCGTTGTGACAGGGGGAGCCGGGGAGCTGTTTTTT. Amino acids: CSVVTGGAGELFF. The chain carries TRBV29-1 and TRBJ2-2, with 9 bases matching TRBD1. The germline V gene encodes CDR1 SQVTM and CDR2 ANQGSEA. Trimming cost V 4 bases and J 6 bases; bases outside gene matches: 3. The CDR3 contains 13 residues.